This T cell receptor (beta chain) was sequenced during a study of T cell repertoires in cytomegalovirus infection. Per the germline V gene, CDR1 is MNHEY and CDR2 is SMNVEV (reference sequence). The CDR3 consists of 15 residues. V lost 6 bases, J lost 7 bases, and 19 bases lay in between. In its sample, this clonotype was seen a few times. The target antigen is unknown. TCRdb recomputed calls from the reads with MiXCR, one row per CDR3 protein. The table shows 340,000 or so distinct CDR3 sequences, with roughly 25% occurring only once. This clonotype was sampled from a human donor in good health (CMV status not recorded). Some clones in this sample may be carry-over from other donors' samples. This chain joins TRBV27 and TRBJ1-5; D gene uncertain. The sequencing here drew on cultured PBMCs, taken from culture after CMV antigen stimulation. CDR3: CASSPSLRAKQPQHF. The CDR3 DNA follows: TGTGCCAGCAGCCCATCTCTGAGAGCCAAACAGCCCCAGCATTTT.